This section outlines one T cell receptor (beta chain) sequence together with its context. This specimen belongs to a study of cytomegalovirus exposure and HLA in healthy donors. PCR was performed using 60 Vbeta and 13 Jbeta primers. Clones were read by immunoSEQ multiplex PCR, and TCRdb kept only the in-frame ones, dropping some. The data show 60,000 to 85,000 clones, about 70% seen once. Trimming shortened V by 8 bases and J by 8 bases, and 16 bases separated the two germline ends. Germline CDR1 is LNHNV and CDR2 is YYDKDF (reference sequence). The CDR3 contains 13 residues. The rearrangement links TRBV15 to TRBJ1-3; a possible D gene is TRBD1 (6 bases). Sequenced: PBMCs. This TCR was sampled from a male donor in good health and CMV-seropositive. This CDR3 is CATQGNLGDTIYF. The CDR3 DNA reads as TGTGCCACCCAGGGGAACCTAGGAGACACCATATATTTT.